This T cell receptor (beta chain) was recorded in a study of CD8+CD57+ T cells in acquired aplastic anemia. Study-level background: DNA per sorted CD4+ or CD8+ sample ranged roughly 0.18 to 30 ug, averaging 3.2 ug. Study-level points and caveats: The same twenty-nine CD8+ CDR3 sequences occurred in patients and in controls.

Only patients with CD8+CD57+ cell expansion on flow cytometry were chosen for sequencing. Genomic DNA, the template, was used for profiling of the TCR beta VDJ and CDR3. TCRdb analysed the reads with MiXCR anew, one entry per CDR3 protein. The repertoire holds just over 200,000 distinct CDR3 sequences, with 65% as singletons. This clonotype came up a few times. The antigen remains undetermined. The CDR3 contains 14 residues. The V gene's germline CDR1 is SGHRS and CDR2 YFSETQ. V lost 4 bases, J lost 2 bases, and 6 bases stayed unmatched. This clonotype originated in a human donor with aplastic anemia. Input material: sorted CD4+, CD8+, or CD8+CD57+ T cells (not recorded which) from PBMCs. The rearrangement joins TRBV5-1 to TRBJ2-7; 7 bases are a match to TRBD1. The CDR3 reads CASSGKGQAYEQYF. In DNA, the CDR3 is TGCGCCAGCAGCGGAAAAGGACAGGCCTACGAGCAGTACTTC.